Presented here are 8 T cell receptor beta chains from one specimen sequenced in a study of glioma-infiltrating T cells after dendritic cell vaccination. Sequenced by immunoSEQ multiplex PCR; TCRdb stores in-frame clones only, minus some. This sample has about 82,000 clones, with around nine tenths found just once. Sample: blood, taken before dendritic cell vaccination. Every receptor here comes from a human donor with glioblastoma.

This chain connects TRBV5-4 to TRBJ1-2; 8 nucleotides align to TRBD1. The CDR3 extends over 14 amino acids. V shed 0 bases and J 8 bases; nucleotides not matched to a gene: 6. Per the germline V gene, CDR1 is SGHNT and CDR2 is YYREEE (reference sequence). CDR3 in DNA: TGTGCCAGCAGCTTGGGGGGACAGGTGGAAGGCTACACCTTC. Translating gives CASSLGGQVEGYTF.

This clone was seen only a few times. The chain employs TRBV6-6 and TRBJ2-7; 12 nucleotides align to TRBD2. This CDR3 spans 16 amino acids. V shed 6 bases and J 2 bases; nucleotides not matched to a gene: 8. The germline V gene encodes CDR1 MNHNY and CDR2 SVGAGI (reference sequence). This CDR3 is CASSRGTSGLTYEQYF. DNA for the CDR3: TGTGCCAGCAGCCGGGGGACTAGCGGGCTTACCTACGAGCAGTACTTC.

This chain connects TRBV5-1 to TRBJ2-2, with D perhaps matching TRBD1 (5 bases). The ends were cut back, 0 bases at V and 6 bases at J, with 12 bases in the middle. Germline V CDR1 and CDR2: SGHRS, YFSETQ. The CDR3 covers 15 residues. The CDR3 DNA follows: TGCGCCAGCAGCTTGGTCCAGGGTGGGGCCGGGGAGCTGTTTTTT. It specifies CASSLVQGGAGELFF. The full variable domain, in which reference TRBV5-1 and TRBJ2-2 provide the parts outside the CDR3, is KAGVTQTPRYLIKTRGQQVTLSCSPISGHRSVSWYQQTPGQGLQFLFEYFSETQRNKGNFPGRFSGRQFSNSRSEMNVSTLELGDSALYLCASSLVQGGAGELFFGEGSRLTVL.

CDR3: CASSGRRSLSYEQYF. The DNA of the CDR3 is TGTGCCAGCTCAGGGAGACGGAGTCTTAGCTACGAGCAGTACTTC. V gene TRBV18 combines with J gene TRBJ2-7; perhaps TRBD2 as D (5 bases). Deletions cut 5 bases from V and 3 bases from J, with 17 bases between. This CDR3 comprises 15 residues. Germline assignment: CDR1 KGHSH and CDR2 LQKENI.

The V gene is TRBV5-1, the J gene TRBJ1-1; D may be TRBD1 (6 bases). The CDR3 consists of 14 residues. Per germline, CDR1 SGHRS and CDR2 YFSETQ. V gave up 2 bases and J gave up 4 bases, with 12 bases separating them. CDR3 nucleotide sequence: TGCGCCAGCAGCTTAGGGGGTACGACCACTGAAGCTTTCTTT. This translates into CASSLGGTTTEAFF. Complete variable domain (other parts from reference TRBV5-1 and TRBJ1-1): KAGVTQTPRYLIKTRGQQVTLSCSPISGHRSVSWYQQTPGQGLQFLFEYFSETQRNKGNFPGRFSGRQFSNSRSEMNVSTLELGDSALYLCASSLGGTTTEAFFGQGTRLTVV.

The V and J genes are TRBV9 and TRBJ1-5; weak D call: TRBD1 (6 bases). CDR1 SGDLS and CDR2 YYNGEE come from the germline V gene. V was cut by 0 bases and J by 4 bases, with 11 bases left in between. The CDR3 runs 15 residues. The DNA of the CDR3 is TGTGCCAGCAGCGTAGGCCAGGGGTCGAATCAGCCCCAGCATTTT. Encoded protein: CASSVGQGSNQPQHF.

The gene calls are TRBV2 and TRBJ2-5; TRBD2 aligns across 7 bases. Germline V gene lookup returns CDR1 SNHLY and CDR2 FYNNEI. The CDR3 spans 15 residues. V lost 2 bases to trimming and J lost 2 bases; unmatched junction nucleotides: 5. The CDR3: CASSELADLQETQYF. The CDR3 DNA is TGTGCCAGCAGTGAACTAGCGGATTTACAAGAGACCCAGTACTTC.

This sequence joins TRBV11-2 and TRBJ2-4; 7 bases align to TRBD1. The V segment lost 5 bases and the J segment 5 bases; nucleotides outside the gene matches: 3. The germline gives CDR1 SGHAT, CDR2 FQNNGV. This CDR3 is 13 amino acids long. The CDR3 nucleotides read TGTGCCAGCAGCCCGGGACAGCAAAACATTCAGTACTTC. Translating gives CASSPGQQNIQYF.